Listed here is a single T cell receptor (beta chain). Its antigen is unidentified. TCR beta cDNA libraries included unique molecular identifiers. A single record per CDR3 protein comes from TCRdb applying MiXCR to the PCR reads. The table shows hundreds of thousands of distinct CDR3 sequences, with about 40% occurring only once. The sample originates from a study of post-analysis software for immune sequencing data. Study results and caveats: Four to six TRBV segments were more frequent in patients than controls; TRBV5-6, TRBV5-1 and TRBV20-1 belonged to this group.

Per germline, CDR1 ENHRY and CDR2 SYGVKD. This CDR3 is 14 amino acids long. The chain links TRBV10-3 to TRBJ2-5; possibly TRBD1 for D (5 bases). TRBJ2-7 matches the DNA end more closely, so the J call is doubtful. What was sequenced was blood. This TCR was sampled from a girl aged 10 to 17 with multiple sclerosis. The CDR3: CAIRRSGQYYEQYF. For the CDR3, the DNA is TGTGCCATCAGGAGGTCAGGACAATACTACGAGCAGTACTTC.